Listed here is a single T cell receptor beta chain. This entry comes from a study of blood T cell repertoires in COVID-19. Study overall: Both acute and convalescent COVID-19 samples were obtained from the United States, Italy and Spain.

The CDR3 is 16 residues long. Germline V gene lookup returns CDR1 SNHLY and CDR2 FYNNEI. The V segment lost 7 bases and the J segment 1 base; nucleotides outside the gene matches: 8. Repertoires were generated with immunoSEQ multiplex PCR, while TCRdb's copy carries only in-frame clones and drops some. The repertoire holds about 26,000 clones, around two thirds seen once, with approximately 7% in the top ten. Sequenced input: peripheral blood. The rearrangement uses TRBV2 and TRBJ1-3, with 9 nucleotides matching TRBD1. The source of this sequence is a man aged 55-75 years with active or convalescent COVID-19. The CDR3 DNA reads TGTGCCAGCAACCTACAGGGGGCAGCTTCTGGAAACACCATATATTTT. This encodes CASNLQGAASGNTIYF.